These 15 T cell receptor beta chains were sequenced from one sample in a study of CD8 T cells in ankylosing spondylitis. Each CDR3 protein is one row after TCRdb ran MiXCR on the 5' RACE reads. This table holds about 300,000 distinct CDR3 sequences, roughly 11% found once. Source material: blood, either unsorted or a sorted T cell fraction (not recorded which). These receptors were taken from a female donor with ankylosing spondylitis or in good health (not recorded which).

This clonotype was observed at least ten times. The rearrangement uses TRBV7-2 and TRBJ2-1; D possibly corresponds to TRBD2 (7 bases). This CDR3 has 15 amino acids. Per the germline V gene, CDR1 is SGHTA and CDR2 is FQGNSA. The V end was cut by 3 bases, the J end by 7 bases, with 16 bases between. CDR3 sequence: CASSFGGAFRNEQFF. The CDR3 DNA reads TGTGCCAGCAGCTTTGGGGGGGCTTTCAGAAATGAGCAGTTCTTC.

This clonotype has a count of ten or more. The CDR3 protein is CASSSSGSSTDTQYF. CDR3 DNA sequence: TGTGCCAGCAGTTCTAGCGGGAGCAGCACAGATACGCAGTATTTT. The chain recombines TRBV12-3 or TRBV12-4 with TRBJ2-3; 10 nucleotides align to TRBD2. The CDR3 runs 15 residues. J gave up 0 bases and V 4 bases, and 1 base lay outside the gene matches.

This clonotype has more than one count but fewer than ten. The chain uses TRBV27 and TRBJ1-1, with D tentatively TRBD1 (5 bases). CDR1 and CDR2 from the germline V gene are MNHEY and SMNVEV (reference sequence). This CDR3 has 12 residues. Trimming left V 6 bases short and J 8 bases short, with 13 bases between. CDR3 bases: TGTGCCAGCAGATTTCCTAAGGGGGAAGCTTTCTTT. Protein sequence: CASRFPKGEAFF.

The J gene is TRBJ2-1, the V gene TRBV12-3 or TRBV12-4; TRBD1 aligns across 7 bases. The V and J ends lost 6 bases and 8 bases, in that order; junction bases with no gene match: 13. The CDR3 contains 15 residues. The DNA of the CDR3 is TGTGCCAGCAGAACCGGGACAGCCAGTGTCTATGAGCAGTTCTTC. Translating it yields CASRTGTASVYEQFF.

At least ten counts were recorded for this clonotype. The chain carries TRBV3-1 and TRBJ1-1; tentatively, D is TRBD1 (6 bases). The CDR3 is made up of 16 amino acids. V was clipped by 1 base and J by 11 bases, with 23 bases between them. Germline V lookup: CDR1 LGHDT, CDR2 YNNKEL (reference sequence). CDR3 amino acids: CASSQGGGGVRIPAFF. CDR3 bases: TGTGCCAGCAGCCAAGGAGGTGGGGGCGTCCGGATCCCGGCTTTCTTT.

This clonotype has at least ten counts. This sequence joins TRBV29-1 and TRBJ2-7; no clear D. V dropped 8 bases and J dropped 6 bases, with 20 bases sitting between them. CDR3 size: 13 residues. Germline V gene sequence: CDR1 SQVTM, CDR2 ANQGSEA. The CDR3: CSPCVAGPCEQYF. CDR3 nucleotides: TGCAGCCCCTGCGTGGCAGGTCCTTGCGAGCAGTACTTC.

This clonotype was seen ten or more times. This chain joins TRBV19 and TRBJ1-5; possible D gene TRBD1, 5 bases. Germline V CDR1 and CDR2: LNHDA, SQIVND (reference sequence). CDR3 length equals 13 residues. V lost 7 bases to trimming and J lost 7 bases, with 14 bases between them. The CDR3 here is CASTSRRGQPQHF. CDR3 sequence (DNA): TGTGCCAGTACCTCCCGGCGGGGCCAGCCCCAGCATTTT.

In regard to this clonotype: A much more abundant neighbour one base away suggests this may be a read error. This chain links TRBV5-1 with TRBJ2-5; no clear D gene. V was clipped by 2 bases and J by 4 bases, with 12 bases between them. Germline V gene lookup returns CDR1 SGHRS and CDR2 YFSETQ. CDR3 size: 14 residues. CDR3 bases: TGCGCCAGCAGCTTCGAAGGACGAAGAGAGACCCAGTACTTC. Translation gives CASSFEGRRETQYF. Drawing the rest from reference TRBV5-1 and TRBJ2-5, the complete variable domain is KAGVTQTPRYLIKTRGQQVTLSCSPISGHRSVSWYQQTPGQGLQFLFEYFSETQRNKGNFPGRFSGRQFSNSRSEMNVSTLELGDSALYLCASSFEGRRETQYFGPGTRLLVL.

This clonotype has at least ten counts. This sequence joins TRBV7-3 and TRBJ1-1, with TRBD1 matching 7 bases. The V gene end was trimmed by 2 bases and the J gene end by 5 bases; junction bases not matched to a gene: 11. The germline CDR1 and CDR2 sequences are SGHTA and FQGTGA. The CDR3 totals 16 residues. The CDR3 is CASSLDPGGGGTEAFF. CDR3 DNA: TGTGCCAGCAGCTTAGATCCAGGGGGAGGAGGAACTGAAGCTTTCTTT.

The chain uses TRBV9 and TRBJ2-3; 9 positions agree with TRBD2. V was pared by 4 bases and J by 6 bases, with 9 bases of the junction left unmatched. The CDR3 is 15 amino acids. CDR1 and CDR2 (germline): SGDLS, YYNGEE. The CDR3 nucleotides are TGTGCCAGCAGCATCTTAGCGGGAGTACGGGATACGCAGTATTTT. Its protein is CASSILAGVRDTQYF. Based on the CDR3 plus reference TRBV9 and TRBJ2-3, the full variable domain is DSGVTQTPKHLITATGQRVTLRCSPRSGDLSVYWYQQSLDQGLQFLIQYYNGEERAKGNILERFSAQQFPDLHSELNLSSLELGDSALYFCASSILAGVRDTQYFGPGTRLTVL.

This clonotype was counted at least ten times. The chain couples TRBV10-2 to TRBJ2-2; 7 bases map to TRBD1. CDR1 is WSHSY, CDR2 SAAADI, per germline. The CDR3 spans 14 residues. The V and J ends lost 7 bases and 3 bases, in that order; junction bases with no gene match: 5. The CDR3 DNA is TGCGCCAGCACAGGGGACAGTGACACCGGGGAGCTGTTTTTT. Residues: CASTGDSDTGELFF.

To note about this clonotype: A clone one base away is much larger, so this may be a read error. The chain has TRBV6-2 or TRBV6-3 and TRBJ1-5; TRBD1 aligns across 8 bases. V lost 10 bases and J lost 6; bases outside the gene matches: 14. Per germline, CDR1 MNHEY and CDR2 SVGEGT. The CDR3 length is 15 residues. Written as DNA, the CDR3 is TGTGCCAACAGAACCTCCGGGACAGGTGCTCAGCCCCAGCATTTT. It yields the protein CANRTSGTGAQPQHF.

The chain links TRBV2 to TRBJ2-3; TRBD2 matches 14 bases. The CDR3 contains 17 residues. Trimming at V came to 3 bases and at J to 3 bases, leaving 5 bases not matched to a gene. Germline CDR1 and CDR2: SNHLY and FYNNEI. In DNA, the CDR3 is TGTGCCAGCAGTGATTTTGGGACTAGCGGGAGAACAGATACGCAGTATTTT. It is translated as CASSDFGTSGRTDTQYF. The whole variable domain, filled in from reference TRBV2 and TRBJ2-3, reads EPEVTQTPSHQVTQMGQEVILRCVPISNHLYFYWYRQILGQKVEFLVSFYNNEISEKSEIFDDQFSVERPDGSNFTLKIRSTKLEDSAMYFCASSDFGTSGRTDTQYFGPGTRLTVL.

This clonotype was detected many times. The CDR3 DNA is TGTGCCATCAGTGAGTCACTAGGGGCCGAGCAGTACTTC. It translates to CAISESLGAEQYF. The chain uses TRBV10-3 and TRBJ2-7, with D tentatively TRBD1 or TRBD2 (5 bases each). Germline CDR1 is ENHRY and CDR2 is SYGVKD. V was pared by 0 bases and J by 6 bases, with 9 bases between. This CDR3 is built from 13 residues.

The table lists this clonotype with many counts. J is TRBJ2-1 and V is TRBV6-2 or TRBV6-3, with 11 bases matching TRBD2. V shed 9 bases, J shed 9 bases, and the junction held 10 bases outside the gene matches. The CDR3 totals 14 residues. CDR1 is MNHEY and CDR2 is SVGEGT in the germline V gene. CDR3 in amino acids: CASSSGGSVGEQFF. Written as DNA, the CDR3 is TGTGCCAGTTCTAGCGGGGGGAGTGTCGGTGAGCAGTTCTTC.